This entry lists 3 T cell receptor beta chains sequenced from one sample in a study of OX40 agonist ivuxolimab in advanced cancers. Assay: immunoSEQ multiplex PCR; the TCRdb copy retains only in-frame clones and omits some. The data contain about 22,000 clones, approximately 78% of them singletons. The specimen was CD4+ or CD8+ T cells sorted from blood, collected in a trial of the OX40 agonist ivuxolimab. The receptors come from an adult with an advanced solid tumor such as melanoma, head and neck, liver or kidney cancer.

V gene TRBV5-1 combines with J gene TRBJ1-4; TRBD1 is a possible D gene (5 bases). There are 15 residues in the CDR3. With 1 base removed from V and 3 bases from J, the gap between germline ends came to 10 bases. CDR1 and CDR2 from the germline V gene are SGHRS and YFSETQ. The CDR3 DNA follows: TGCGCCAGCAGCTTGTTTCAGGGCTCTAATGAAAAACTGTTTTTT. Translated: CASSLFQGSNEKLFF.

This rearrangement joins TRBV9 to TRBJ1-1; D perhaps matches TRBD1 (5 bases). The ends were cut back, 5 bases at V and 3 bases at J, with 20 bases in the middle. Per the germline V gene, CDR1 is SGDLS and CDR2 is YYNGEE. CDR3 size: 16 residues. Written as DNA, the CDR3 is TGTGCCAGCAGTCATATCCCGGGACGGGGGGACACTGAAGCTTTCTTT. Translated: CASSHIPGRGDTEAFF.

As regards this clone: The junction shows a germline mismatch at one end, possibly a read error. CDR3 sequence: CASSARDRAYEQYF. In DNA, the CDR3 is TGTGCCAGTAGTGCCCGGGACAGGGCCTATGAGCAGTACTTC. The rearrangement joins TRBV19 to TRBJ2-7; 9 bases fit TRBD1. The CDR3 is made up of 14 amino acids. Germline V gene lookup returns CDR1 LNHDA and CDR2 SQIVND (reference sequence).